The 2 T cell receptor beta chains below all came from one sample that was sequenced in a study of beta chain features in type 1 diabetes. No antigen has been assigned to these receptors. TCRB transcripts that were expressed got sequenced, as all of the isolated RNA had been reverse transcribed. Clones were read by immunoSEQ multiplex PCR, and TCRdb kept only the in-frame ones, dropping some. Counted here are approximately 600,000 clones, roughly 12% occurring once; the ten biggest clones make up around 0.12%. Study conclusions and caveats: The study found moderately but significantly shorter TCRB CDR3s in all four CD4+ subsets of Type 1 diabetes patients.

Sequencing was performed on naive CD4+ T cells from blood. These receptors were collected from a man aged 25-45 years with type 1 diabetes.

The chain uses TRBV25-1 and TRBJ1-2; D is perhaps TRBD1 (5 bases). In germline, CDR1 is MGHDK, CDR2 SYGVNS. The CDR3 has 15 amino acids. The V end lost 3 bases, the J end lost 7 bases, and 18 bases lay between the germline ends. This CDR3 is CASSDIGQGSGGYTF. CDR3 coding DNA: TGTGCCAGCAGTGATATAGGGCAGGGTTCCGGTGGCTACACCTTC.

This clone was seen a handful of times. The chain recombines TRBV7-9 with TRBJ1-2; D is unresolved. This CDR3 spans 14 amino acids. Germline assignment: CDR1 SEHNR and CDR2 FQNEAQ (reference sequence). Trimming took off 1 base at V and 5 bases at J, with 11 bases between the two ends. The DNA for the CDR3 is TGTGCCAGCAGCTTAGGAGGTGGAGGGTATGGCTACACCTTC. Translating it yields CASSLGGGGYGYTF.